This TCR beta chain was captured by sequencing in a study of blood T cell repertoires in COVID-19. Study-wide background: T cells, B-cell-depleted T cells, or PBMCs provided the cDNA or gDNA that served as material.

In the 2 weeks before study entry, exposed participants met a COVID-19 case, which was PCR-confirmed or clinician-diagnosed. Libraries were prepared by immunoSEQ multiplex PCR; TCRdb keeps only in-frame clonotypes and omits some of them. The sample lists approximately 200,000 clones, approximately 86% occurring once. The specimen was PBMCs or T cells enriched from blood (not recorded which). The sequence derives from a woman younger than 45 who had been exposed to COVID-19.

The DNA for the CDR3 is TGTGCCAGCAGCCTACCAACAGGGGGGGACTATGGCTACACCTTC. It translates to CASSLPTGGDYGYTF. The gene calls are TRBV28 and TRBJ1-2, with TRBD1 matching 8 bases. The V segment lost 6 bases and the J segment 3 bases; nucleotides outside the gene matches: 9. Per the germline V gene, CDR1 is MDHEN and CDR2 is SYDVKM. This CDR3 has 15 residues.